The 29 T cell receptor beta chains below were found in one sample sequenced in a study of T cell repertoires in cytomegalovirus infection. TCRdb passed the reads through MiXCR, listing each CDR3 protein once. This sample carries a few hundred thousand distinct CDR3 sequences, roughly 20% of them seen once, and the ten largest clones take about 10%. Input material: PBMCs. These receptors were collected from a human donor in good health (CMV status not recorded). Some clones in this sample may be carry-over from other donors' samples.

This clonotype was found a few times. The chain recombines TRBV28 with TRBJ1-4; D uncertain. The CDR3 extends over 13 amino acids. The germline V and J ends were trimmed by 6 bases and 10 bases, with 15 bases remaining between them. Germline CDR1 MDHEN, CDR2 SYDVKM. CDR3 coding DNA: TGTGCCAGCAGACTTTCTTCCGGAGGAAAACTGTTTTTT. This translates into CASRLSSGGKLFF.

In this sample, this clonotype is medium-sized. This chain links TRBV4-1 with TRBJ1-5; the D gene is possibly TRBD1 (5 bases). V was pared by 4 bases and J by 5 bases, with 12 bases between. The CDR3 is 14 amino acids. Germline V gene sequence: CDR1 MGHRA, CDR2 YSYEKL. The CDR3: CASSPPGVHQPQHF. DNA for the CDR3: TGCGCCAGCAGCCCCCCGGGGGTGCATCAGCCCCAGCATTTT.

This clonotype has ten or more counts. This chain connects TRBV7-9 to TRBJ2-1, with 9 positions matching TRBD1. Germline V gives CDR1 SEHNR, CDR2 FQNEAQ (reference sequence). The ends lost 7 bases at V and 4 bases at J; junction bases unmatched: 8. CDR3 length: 15 amino acids. This chain's CDR3 is CASTRTGEAYNEQFF. CDR3 nucleotides: TGTGCCAGCACCCGGACAGGGGAAGCGTACAATGAGCAGTTCTTC.

The chain combines TRBV6-2 or TRBV6-3 with TRBJ2-5, with 14 bases fitting TRBD2. The germline CDR1 and CDR2 sequences are MNHEY and SVGEGT. There are 16 residues in the CDR3. Germline trimming cut 5 bases from V and 5 bases from J; bases unmatched to any gene: 7. CDR3: CASSGPGLAGVETQYF. CDR3 in DNA: TGTGCCAGCAGTGGACCGGGACTAGCGGGAGTTGAGACCCAGTACTTC.

This clonotype has at least ten counts. The V gene is TRBV7-8, the J gene TRBJ2-7; 9 bases are a match to TRBD1. Germline values: CDR1 SGHVS, CDR2 FQNEAQ. This CDR3 comprises 14 residues. Losses at the gene ends were 4 bases for V and 2 bases for J; bases not matched to a gene: 3. CDR3 loop: CASSSGTGTYEQYF. CDR3 coding DNA: TGTGCCAGCAGCTCTGGGACAGGGACCTACGAGCAGTACTTC.

The V gene is TRBV12-3 or TRBV12-4, the J gene TRBJ2-2, with D perhaps TRBD1 or TRBD2 (6 bases each). Deletions cut 5 bases from V and 2 bases from J, with 15 bases between. The CDR3 totals 16 residues. CDR3 in DNA: TGTGCCAGCAGTCTAGTGGGGGGCTACAACACCGGGGAGCTGTTTTTT. Amino acid sequence: CASSLVGGYNTGELFF.

This clonotype was detected a few times. V gene TRBV5-8 combines with J gene TRBJ2-2; D remains ambiguous. V was pared by 0 bases and J by 6 bases, with 6 bases between. In germline, CDR1 is SGHTS, CDR2 YDEGEE. CDR3 length: 13 residues. The CDR3: CASSLGWSGELFF. CDR3 sequence (DNA): TGTGCCAGCAGCTTGGGGTGGTCCGGGGAGCTGTTTTTT.

The rearrangement uses TRBV27 and TRBJ2-7; D is possibly TRBD1 or TRBD2 (5 bases each). The CDR3 extends over 16 amino acids. Germline-derived CDR1 and CDR2 are MNHEY and SMNVEV (reference sequence). V shed 5 bases and J shed 2 bases, with 19 bases lying between them. The CDR3: CASSPTGQALTYEQYF. CDR3 nucleotide sequence: TGTGCCAGCAGTCCCACGGGGCAGGCGCTAACCTACGAGCAGTACTTC.

The V call is TRBV15, the J call TRBJ1-5; D is unclear. There are 13 residues in the CDR3. V lost 1 base and J lost 6, with 7 bases in between. CDR1 and CDR2 from the germline V gene are LNHNV and YYDKDF (reference sequence). Here the CDR3 reads CATSRVRSQPQHF. The CDR3 DNA reads TGTGCCACCAGCAGAGTTCGATCTCAGCCCCAGCATTTT.

The rearrangement links TRBV20-1 to TRBJ2-1, with a tentative D call TRBD1 (5 bases). Trimming shortened V by 3 bases and J by 6 bases, and 15 bases separated the two germline ends. The V gene's germline CDR1 is DFQATT and CDR2 SNEGSKA (reference sequence). This CDR3 contains 14 residues. The CDR3 coding sequence is TGCAGTGCTAGCGGATTCAGACAGACCAATGAGCAGTTCTTC. It is translated as CSASGFRQTNEQFF.

This clonotype was seen repeatedly, ten times or more. The chain combines TRBV7-8 with TRBJ1-3; no firm D call. CDR3 length equals 15 residues. Germline V gene sequence: CDR1 SGHVS, CDR2 FQNEAQ. V dropped 1 base and J dropped 0 bases, with 7 bases sitting between them. CDR3 sequence: CASSLGWASGNTIYF. CDR3 DNA sequence: TGTGCCAGCAGCTTAGGATGGGCCTCTGGAAACACCATATATTTT.

There are a few counts of this clonotype. The genes are TRBV20-1 and TRBJ2-1; D is unclear. Germline lookup yields CDR1 DFQATT and CDR2 SNEGSKA (reference sequence). This CDR3 has 11 amino acids. V was cut by 2 bases and J by 7 bases, with 6 bases left in between. This CDR3 is CSARSPNEQFF. CDR3 DNA: TGCAGTGCTAGATCCCCTAATGAGCAGTTCTTC.

There are a few counts of this clonotype. The chain has TRBV4-3 and TRBJ2-1; perhaps TRBD1 as D (5 bases). Trimming took 2 bases from V and 0 from J, leaving 14 bases between them. CDR3 length: 17 residues. Looked up from germline, CDR1 is LGHNA and CDR2 is YSLEER. In DNA, the CDR3 is TGCGCCAGCAGCCAAAGACCGCGACAGAGCTCCTACAATGAGCAGTTCTTC. Encoded protein: CASSQRPRQSSYNEQFF.

This clonotype was picked up many times. V gene TRBV12-3 or TRBV12-4 combines with J gene TRBJ1-6; TRBD1 aligns across 8 bases. This CDR3 comprises 14 residues. Losses at the gene ends were 6 bases for V and 7 bases for J; bases not matched to a gene: 5. Here the CDR3 DNA reads TGTGCCAGCAGACCAGGGGGCCGGAATTCACCCCTCCACTTT. Translation gives CASRPGGRNSPLHF.

The table lists this clonotype with a few counts. The chain is built from TRBV30 and TRBJ2-7, with TRBD2 matching over 7 bases. The CDR3 is made up of 13 amino acids. Germline V gene sequence: CDR1 GTSNPN, CDR2 SVGIG (reference sequence). Here the CDR3 DNA reads TGTGCTGTAAGGGCGGGAGAAGGCTACGAGCAGTACTTC. Its protein is CAVRAGEGYEQYF.

This clonotype was seen only a few times. V is TRBV4-1 and J is TRBJ1-5; TRBD1 is a possible D gene (5 bases). CDR1 is MGHRA, CDR2 YSYEKL, per germline. CDR3 size: 14 residues. V lost 4 bases and J 6 bases, leaving 13 bases between the germline ends. The CDR3 DNA reads TGCGCCAGCAGCCCAGCGCCGGGGCTTCAGCCCCAGCATTTT. Translated, it gives CASSPAPGLQPQHF.

The rearrangement joins TRBV4-1 to TRBJ1-1, with TRBD1 matching over 9 bases. V lost 4 bases and J lost 10; bases outside the gene matches: 10. Germline V gives CDR1 MGHRA, CDR2 YSYEKL. This CDR3 has 14 amino acids. For the CDR3, the DNA is TGCGCCAGCAGCCTCGGGACAGGGAACAAGGGAGCTTTCTTT. It encodes CASSLGTGNKGAFF.

This clonotype appeared a few times. V usage is TRBV4-1 and J usage is TRBJ1-2, with D uncertain. Trimming took off 0 bases at V and 1 base at J, with 21 bases between the two ends. Germline V gene sequence: CDR1 MGHRA, CDR2 YSYEKL. This CDR3 has 19 amino acids. CDR3 amino acids: CASSQDLLGDTSFNYGYTF. The DNA of the CDR3 is TGCGCCAGCAGCCAAGATCTTTTGGGAGACACCTCCTTTAACTATGGCTACACCTTC.

This clonotype has at least ten counts. The chain joins TRBV5-4 to TRBJ2-7; 8 bases are shared with TRBD2. The J segment lost 4 bases and the V segment lost 0 bases, leaving 6 bases of the junction unmatched. The CDR3 runs 15 residues. The germline CDR1 and CDR2 sequences are SGHNT and YYREEE (reference sequence). The CDR3 protein is CASSLAEAGVYEQYF. Written as DNA, the CDR3 is TGTGCCAGCAGCTTGGCGGAAGCGGGAGTGTACGAGCAGTACTTC. The whole variable domain, filled in from reference TRBV5-4 and TRBJ2-7, reads ETGVTQSPTHLIKTRGQQVTLRCSSQSGHNTVSWYQQALGQGPQFIFQYYREEENGRGNFPPRFSGLQFPNYSSELNVNALELDDSALYLCASSLAEAGVYEQYFGPGTRLTVT.

The rearrangement joins TRBV12-3 or TRBV12-4 to TRBJ1-2; a possible D gene is TRBD1 (6 bases). Trimming pared 7 bases from V and 8 bases from J, leaving 20 bases between. CDR3 length: 14 amino acids. The CDR3 here is CASTYRDNMLGYTF. Written as DNA, the CDR3 is TGTGCCAGCACCTACAGGGACAATATGTTAGGCTACACCTTC.

This clonotype was counted many times. CDR3 in DNA: TGCGCCAGCAGCCAGAATCCGGGGTATGGCTACACCTTC. The encoded protein is CASSQNPGYGYTF. V gene TRBV4-1 combines with J gene TRBJ1-2, with unresolved D. V was trimmed by 3 bases and J by 5 bases, leaving 10 bases between them. CDR3 length equals 13 residues. The germline gives CDR1 MGHRA, CDR2 YSYEKL.

This clonotype was counted between two and nine times. The chain has TRBV12-3 or TRBV12-4 and TRBJ1-1, with D maybe TRBD1 (5 bases). This CDR3 region has 16 residues. V gave up 1 base and J gave up 1 base, with 13 bases separating them. For the CDR3, the DNA is TGTGCCAGCAGTTTAGTTTTCGGCCAGGGGAACACTGAAGCTTTCTTT. Its translation: CASSLVFGQGNTEAFF.

This clonotype was seen many times. This chain uses TRBV7-6 with TRBJ1-1, with 8 nucleotides matching TRBD1. Germline V CDR1 and CDR2: SGHVS, FNYEAQ. The CDR3 loop spans 12 amino acids. V lost 2 bases to trimming and J lost 8 bases; unmatched junction nucleotides: 1. The CDR3 DNA follows: TGTGCCAGCAGCTTACGACAGGGGGAAGCTTTCTTT. Protein product: CASSLRQGEAFF.

This clonotype occurred many times. The J gene is TRBJ1-4, the V gene TRBV7-2; D not resolved. This CDR3 spans 14 amino acids. Germline values: CDR1 SGHTA, CDR2 FQGNSA. Trimming took 1 base from V and 4 from J, leaving 7 bases between them. Written as DNA, the CDR3 is TGTGCCAGCAGCTTAGGGGCCGATAATGAAAAACTGTTTTTT. This translates into CASSLGADNEKLFF.

The chain employs TRBV4-1 and TRBJ2-3; 11 bases are a match to TRBD2. This CDR3 region has 18 residues. The V gene's germline CDR1 is MGHRA and CDR2 YSYEKL. With 1 base clipped from V and 0 bases from J, the junction kept 6 bases outside the gene matches. The CDR3 nucleotides are TGCGCCAGCAGCCAAGTCGGCGGGACTAGCGGAAGCACAGATACGCAGTATTTT. Translating it yields CASSQVGGTSGSTDTQYF.

This sequence joins TRBV11-2 and TRBJ2-1; 8 bases match TRBD2. After removal of 4 bases from V and 5 bases from J, the junction contained 4 bases not matched to a gene. The CDR3 is 14 amino acids. Germline CDR1 is SGHAT and CDR2 is FQNNGV. CDR3 sequence reads: CASSSRTSNNEQFF. DNA of the CDR3: TGTGCCAGCAGCTCACGGACTAGCAACAATGAGCAGTTCTTC.

V and J are TRBV20-1 and TRBJ1-5, with no clear D. The CDR3 spans 14 residues. The V and J ends lost 4 bases and 5 bases respectively, with 15 bases between them. Germline CDR1 is DFQATT and CDR2 is SNEGSKA (reference sequence). The CDR3 here is CSANPVEAHQPQHF. Written as DNA, the CDR3 is TGCAGTGCTAACCCCGTGGAGGCACATCAGCCCCAGCATTTT.

This clonotype was counted only a few times. The chain links TRBV6-1 to TRBJ1-4; D gene uncertain. Germline-derived CDR1 and CDR2 are MNHNS and SASEGT. The CDR3 consists of 12 residues. Trimming took 6 bases from V and 4 from J, leaving 6 bases between them. CDR3 sequence (DNA): TGTGCCAGCAGACGCCTTAATGAAAAACTGTTTTTT. Translating it yields CASRRLNEKLFF.

There are a few counts of this clonotype. The V and J genes are TRBV7-2 and TRBJ1-2; 7 positions agree with TRBD1. Germline assignment: CDR1 SGHTA and CDR2 FQGNSA. The CDR3 sequence is 15 residues long. J lost 6 bases, V lost 6 bases, and 13 bases had no gene match. In DNA, the CDR3 is TGTGCCAGCAGGGGCAGGGGGAGACCTCCGAATGGCTACACCTTC. Translation gives CASRGRGRPPNGYTF.